This T cell receptor beta chain is from a study of blood T cell repertoires in COVID-19. Using immunoSEQ multiplex PCR, the repertoire was profiled, and TCRdb retains in-frame clones only, with some absent. The sample holds approximately 140,000 clones, 88% seen once. The V end was cut by 0 bases, the J end by 4 bases, with 9 bases between. There are 15 residues in the CDR3. Germline V gene sequence: CDR1 ENHRY, CDR2 SYGVKD. This clone showed up just a few times. V usage is TRBV10-3 and J usage is TRBJ1-4; D ambiguous. The clonotype comes from a man aged 50 to 59 with active or convalescent COVID-19. The sequenced material came from peripheral blood. The CDR3 spells CAISESARINEKLFF. The CDR3 DNA reads as TGTGCCATCAGTGAGTCGGCCAGAATTAATGAAAAACTGTTTTTT.